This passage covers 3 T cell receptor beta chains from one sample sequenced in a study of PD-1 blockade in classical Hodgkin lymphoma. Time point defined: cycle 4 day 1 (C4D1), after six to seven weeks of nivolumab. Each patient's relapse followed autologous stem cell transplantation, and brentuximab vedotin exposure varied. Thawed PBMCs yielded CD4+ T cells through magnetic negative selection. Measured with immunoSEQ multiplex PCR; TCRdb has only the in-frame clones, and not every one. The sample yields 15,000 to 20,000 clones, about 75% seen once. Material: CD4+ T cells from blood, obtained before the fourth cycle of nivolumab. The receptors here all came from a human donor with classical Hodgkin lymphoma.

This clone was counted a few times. CDR3 residues: CASSSHNEQFF. CDR3 nucleotide sequence: TGTGCCAGCAGCTCTCACAATGAGCAGTTCTTC. The chain combines TRBV5-4 with TRBJ2-1, with D unresolved. Trimming stripped 3 bases from V and 5 bases from J, with 3 bases between. CDR1 SGHNT and CDR2 YYREEE come from the germline V gene (reference sequence). CDR3 length equals 11 residues.

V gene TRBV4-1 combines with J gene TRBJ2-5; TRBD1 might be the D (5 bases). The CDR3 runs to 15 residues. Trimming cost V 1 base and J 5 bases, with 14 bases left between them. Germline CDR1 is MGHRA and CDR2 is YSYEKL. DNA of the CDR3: TGCGCCAGCAGCCAAGTAGCAGGGAAATGGGAGACCCAGTACTTC. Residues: CASSQVAGKWETQYF.

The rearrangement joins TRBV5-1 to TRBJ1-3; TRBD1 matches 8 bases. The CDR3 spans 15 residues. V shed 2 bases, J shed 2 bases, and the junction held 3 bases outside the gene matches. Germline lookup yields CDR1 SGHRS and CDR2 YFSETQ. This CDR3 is CASSLGQGAGNTIYF. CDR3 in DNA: TGCGCCAGCAGCTTAGGACAGGGCGCTGGAAACACCATATATTTT.